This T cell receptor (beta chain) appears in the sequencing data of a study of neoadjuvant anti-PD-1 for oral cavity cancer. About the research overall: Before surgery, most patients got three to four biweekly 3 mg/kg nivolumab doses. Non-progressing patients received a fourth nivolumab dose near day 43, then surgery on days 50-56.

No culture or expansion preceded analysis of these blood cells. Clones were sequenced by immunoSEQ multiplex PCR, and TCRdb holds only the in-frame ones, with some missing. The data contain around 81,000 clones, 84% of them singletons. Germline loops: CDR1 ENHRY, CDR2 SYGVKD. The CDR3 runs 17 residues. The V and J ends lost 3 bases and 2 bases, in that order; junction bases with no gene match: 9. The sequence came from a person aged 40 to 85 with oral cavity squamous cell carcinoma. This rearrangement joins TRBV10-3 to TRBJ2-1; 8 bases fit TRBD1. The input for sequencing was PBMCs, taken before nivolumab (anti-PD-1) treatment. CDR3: CAISEGTSGGTYNEQFF. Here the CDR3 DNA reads TGTGCCATCAGTGAAGGAACTTCAGGGGGCACCTACAATGAGCAGTTCTTC.